The T cell receptor (beta chain) described here comes from a study of spatial heterogeneity in lung cancer. Overall study: A consistent excess of beta-chain over alpha-chain sequences was detected. Study-wide results and caveats: Blood contained ubiquitous expanded tumor TCRs more at resection than at follow-up.

This clonotype was seen repeatedly, ten times or more. What it binds is unknown. V was clipped by 6 bases and J by 5 bases, with 5 bases between them. Germline assignment: CDR1 MNHNS and CDR2 SASEGT. The CDR3 has 11 amino acids. Time point denoted: sample taken at primary tumor resection. The authors sequenced whole RNA from tumor, nontumor lung or frozen PBMC without sorting. Untreated early-stage non-small cell lung cancer patients, fewer than 85 in total, were the donors. The library protocol tagged each TCR cDNA with a unique molecular identifier. TCRdb re-called the 5' RACE reads through MiXCR, storing one row per CDR3 protein. The profile shows tens of thousands of distinct CDR3 sequences, roughly 5% of them singletons.

Sequencing used PBMCs, obtained at surgery. The clonotype originates from a female donor with early-stage non-small cell lung cancer. This chain uses TRBV6-1 with TRBJ1-5; D not resolved. CDR3 residues: CASSQYQPQHF. The CDR3 region has the DNA TGTGCCAGCAGCCAATATCAGCCCCAGCATTTT.